A selection of T cell receptor beta chains follows, all from one sample in a study of blood T cell repertoires in COVID-19. Some clones are missing from TCRdb's copy, which holds only in-frame ones; the method was immunoSEQ multiplex PCR. Among approximately 150,000 clones listed, roughly 84% were seen once. The sequenced sample consisted of PBMCs or T cells enriched from blood (not recorded which). The receptors stem from a man in his 70s who had been exposed to COVID-19. Both conserved end residues are part of each CDR3. Each record gives: V gene, J gene, D gene, clone size, CDR3 DNA, CDR3 protein. The D gene is left open where the match is weak. Clone size is shown for a subset of rows, as once, few, many or a class of expanded clone.

V gene: TRBV4-3; J gene: TRBJ1-2; D gene: .; clone size: .; CDR3 DNA: TGCGCCAGCAGCCCCTCCAGAGGGGGATTGGCTAACTATGGCTACACCTTC; CDR3 protein: CASSPSRGGLANYGYTF
V gene: TRBV7-8; J gene: TRBJ1-5; D gene: .; clone size: .; CDR3 DNA: TGTGCCAGCAGCCCAGGGGCTCAGCCCCAGCATTTT; CDR3 protein: CASSPGAQPQHF
V gene: TRBV6-5; J gene: TRBJ2-1; D gene: .; clone size: .; CDR3 DNA: TGTGCCAGCAGTTACAAGGGGAATGAGCAGTTCTTC; CDR3 protein: CASSYKGNEQFF
V gene: TRBV6-5; J gene: TRBJ2-7; D gene: .; clone size: .; CDR3 DNA: TGTGCCAGCAGTTACTCCAGGACACTCTCCTACGAGCAGTACTTC; CDR3 protein: CASSYSRTLSYEQYF
V gene: TRBV6-5; J gene: TRBJ1-5; D gene: TRBD1; clone size: .; CDR3 DNA: TGTGCCAGCAGTTACGACAGGGGTGGGCAGCCCCAGCATTTT; CDR3 protein: CASSYDRGGQPQHF
V gene: TRBV11-2; J gene: TRBJ2-5; D gene: .; clone size: .; CDR3 DNA: TGTGCCAGCAGCCTGGACATTGTCCAAGAGACCCAGTACTTC; CDR3 protein: CASSLDIVQETQYF
V gene: TRBV28; J gene: TRBJ1-5; D gene: .; clone size: once; CDR3 DNA: TGTGCCAGCAGTTTAGACAGGATTAATCAGCCCCAGCATTTT; CDR3 protein: CASSLDRINQPQHF
V gene: TRBV6-5; J gene: TRBJ1-3; D gene: .; clone size: .; CDR3 DNA: TGTGCCAGCAGTTACTCCGGCAGGGAACGTGTGTTT; CDR3 protein: CASSYSGRERVF
V gene: TRBV19; J gene: TRBJ1-3; D gene: .; clone size: .; CDR3 DNA: TGTGCCAGTAGTCCCCAAGCGGAAGACTCCTCTGGAAACACCATATATTTT; CDR3 protein: CASSPQAEDSSGNTIYF
V gene: TRBV9; J gene: TRBJ1-4; D gene: .; clone size: .; CDR3 DNA: TGTGCCAGCAGCCTCGCGGATGCTAATGAAAAACTGTTTTTT; CDR3 protein: CASSLADANEKLFF
V gene: TRBV19; J gene: TRBJ1-1; D gene: .; clone size: once; CDR3 DNA: TGTGCCAGTAGCCCCAGGGTGGTCCTTAACACTGAAGCTTTCTTT; CDR3 protein: CASSPRVVLNTEAFF
V gene: TRBV4-2; J gene: TRBJ2-7; D gene: .; clone size: .; CDR3 DNA: TGTGCCAGCAGCCAAGATTTACTAGCATCGGACGAGCAGTACTTC; CDR3 protein: CASSQDLLASDEQYF
V gene: TRBV6-9; J gene: TRBJ2-7; D gene: .; clone size: .; CDR3 DNA: TGTGCCACGGAAGCACAGATCGAGCAGTACTTC; CDR3 protein: CATEAQIEQYF
V gene: TRBV5-5; J gene: TRBJ2-6; D gene: .; clone size: .; CDR3 DNA: TGTGCCAGCAGCACGGGACTTAAGTCTGGGGCCAACGTCCTGACTTTC; CDR3 protein: CASSTGLKSGANVLTF
V gene: TRBV5-4; J gene: TRBJ2-2; D gene: .; clone size: .; CDR3 DNA: TGTGCCAGCGCATACAGGAGCAACACCGGGGAGCTGTTTTTT; CDR3 protein: CASAYRSNTGELFF
V gene: TRBV5-1; J gene: TRBJ1-6; D gene: .; clone size: .; CDR3 DNA: TGCGCCAGCAGCTTGGGGGACACGGGTAATTCACCCCTCCACTTT; CDR3 protein: CASSLGDTGNSPLHF
V gene: TRBV28; J gene: TRBJ2-7; D gene: TRBD2; clone size: .; CDR3 DNA: TGTGCCAGCAGCCCAACTAGCGGAATAAAGGGCGAGCAGTACTTC; CDR3 protein: CASSPTSGIKGEQYF
V gene: TRBV6-2/TRBV6-3; J gene: TRBJ2-7; D gene: .; clone size: .; CDR3 DNA: TGTGCCAGCAGTTACTCTGGCGGGATCACCAACGAGCAGTACTTC; CDR3 protein: CASSYSGGITNEQYF
V gene: TRBV27; J gene: TRBJ1-2; D gene: TRBD1; clone size: few; CDR3 DNA: TGTGCCAGCGGGAGGGACAGGGACTATGGCTACACCTTC; CDR3 protein: CASGRDRDYGYTF
V gene: TRBV5-6; J gene: TRBJ1-5; D gene: .; clone size: .; CDR3 DNA: TGTGCCAGCCGTCTATGGGGGGACGGCAATCAGCCCCAGCATTTT; CDR3 protein: CASRLWGDGNQPQHF
V gene: TRBV6-5; J gene: TRBJ1-2; D gene: .; clone size: .; CDR3 DNA: TGTGCCAGCAGTTACGATTGGGGCGACGGCTACACCTTC; CDR3 protein: CASSYDWGDGYTF
V gene: TRBV2; J gene: TRBJ1-5; D gene: .; clone size: .; CDR3 DNA: TGTGCCAGCACCCCTTCGGGGGTAGGGCAGCCCCAGCATTTT; CDR3 protein: CASTPSGVGQPQHF
V gene: TRBV5-5; J gene: TRBJ1-4; D gene: .; clone size: .; CDR3 DNA: TGTGCCAGCAGCTTGCTGGGGCCGGAAAAACTGTTTTTT; CDR3 protein: CASSLLGPEKLFF
V gene: TRBV6-5; J gene: TRBJ1-5; D gene: .; clone size: .; CDR3 DNA: TGTGCCAGCATCGGCACGGGGGGCAATCAGCCCCAGCATTTT; CDR3 protein: CASIGTGGNQPQHF
V gene: TRBV29-1; J gene: TRBJ2-1; D gene: TRBD1; clone size: .; CDR3 DNA: TGCAGCGTTGAAGTAGGTCAGGGGGCTATCAATGAGCAGTTCTTC; CDR3 protein: CSVEVGQGAINEQFF
V gene: TRBV27; J gene: TRBJ1-5; D gene: .; clone size: .; CDR3 DNA: TGTGCCAGCAGTTCCCCTTCAGGGGAGGGACAGCCCCAGCATTTT; CDR3 protein: CASSSPSGEGQPQHF
V gene: TRBV27; J gene: TRBJ2-1; D gene: TRBD2; clone size: once; CDR3 DNA: TGTGCCAGCAAAGAGGGACTAGCGGGAACCAGCTCCTACAATGAGCAGTTCTTC; CDR3 protein: CASKEGLAGTSSYNEQFF
V gene: TRBV7-2; J gene: TRBJ2-2; D gene: .; clone size: .; CDR3 DNA: TGTGCCAGCAGCGCCGCGTGGGGGCGCCGTCACGGGGAGCTGTTTTTT; CDR3 protein: CASSAAWGRRHGELFF
V gene: TRBV27; J gene: TRBJ1-3; D gene: TRBD1; clone size: .; CDR3 DNA: TGTGCCAGCAGCGGACAGGTTGGAAACACCATATATTTT; CDR3 protein: CASSGQVGNTIYF